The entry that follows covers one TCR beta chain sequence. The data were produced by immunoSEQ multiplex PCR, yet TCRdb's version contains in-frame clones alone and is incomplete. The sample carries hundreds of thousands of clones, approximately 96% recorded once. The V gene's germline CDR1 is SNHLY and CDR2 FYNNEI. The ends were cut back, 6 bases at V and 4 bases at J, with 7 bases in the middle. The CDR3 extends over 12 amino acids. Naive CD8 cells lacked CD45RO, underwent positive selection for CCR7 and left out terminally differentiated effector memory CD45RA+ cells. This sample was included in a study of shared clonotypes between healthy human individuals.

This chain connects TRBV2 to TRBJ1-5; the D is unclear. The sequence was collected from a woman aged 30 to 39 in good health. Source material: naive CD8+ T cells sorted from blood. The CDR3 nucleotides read TGTGCCAGCAGGGAGAGAAATCAGCCCCAGCATTTT. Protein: CASRERNQPQHF.